The entry below gives a single T cell receptor (beta chain) sequence along with its context. Antigen: not known. This sample stems from a study of cytomegalovirus exposure and HLA in healthy donors. The overall study: A prior analysis found 117 million unique TCR beta sequences from approximately 200 million T cells.

The CDR3 runs to 19 residues. The V gene end was trimmed by 5 bases and the J gene end by 2 bases; junction bases not matched to a gene: 15. In germline, CDR1 is SGHNT, CDR2 YENEEA. PCR amplification relied on 60 Vbeta primers (plus 13 Jbeta primers). Per the authors' pipeline: In a later analysis, the count reached 74 million or so unique TCR beta chains, with around 10 million shared. TCRdb's copy holds only in-frame clones and misses some; the assay was immunoSEQ multiplex PCR. V and J calls and clone size come straight from that table; D and trimming were deduced from the DNA. The top ten clones hold around 5.7% of a sample with 160,000 or so clones, around three quarters of them seen once. Study-wide points: Most TCRs appeared rarely, but some public TCRs recurred in many donors. Highly shared sequence variants in one cluster were likely a sequencing artifact.

The sample consisted of PBMCs. This receptor was taken from a man aged 40-49 years in good health and CMV-seronegative. V gene TRBV11-3 combines with J gene TRBJ2-5, with 12 positions matching TRBD2. In DNA form, the CDR3 reads TGTGCCAGCAGCCCCCCGACTAGCGGGGGCCAGAAAAAGCAAGAGACCCAGTACTTC. It yields the protein CASSPPTSGGQKKQETQYF.